The 27 T cell receptor beta chains below were found in one sample sequenced in a study of long-term antiretroviral therapy in people with HIV. It was version v3.0 of the immunoSEQ assay that was run at survey level. Assay: immunoSEQ multiplex PCR; the TCRdb copy retains only in-frame clones and omits some. This sample has about 20,000 clones; 82% occur once, and the top ten carry around a tenth. The sample in question was unsorted PBMCs, obtained 2.3 to 2.5 years after starting antiretroviral therapy. These receptors came from a middle-aged man with HIV.

This CDR3 is CASSLGGLGANVLTF. As DNA, the CDR3 is TGTGCCAGCAGCTTAGGCGGGTTAGGGGCCAACGTCCTGACTTTC. The chain combines TRBV2 with TRBJ2-6, with TRBD2 as a possible D gene (5 bases). V was shortened by 6 bases and J by 4 bases, with 13 bases between the two germline ends. Germline V gene sequence: CDR1 SNHLY, CDR2 FYNNEI. The CDR3 covers 15 residues.

The rearrangement uses TRBV10-3 and TRBJ2-1, with 9 bases identical to TRBD2. CDR1 and CDR2 from the germline V gene are ENHRY and SYGVKD. The junction had 8 bases not matched to a gene; V was cut back by 8 bases and J by 9 bases. CDR3 length equals 13 residues. The CDR3 region has the DNA TGTGCCATCCGCGAGCGGGAGGCGGGTGAGCAGTTCTTC. Protein product: CAIREREAGEQFF.

This chain connects TRBV12-5 to TRBJ2-1; unclear D gene. The CDR3 is made up of 16 amino acids. Germline CDR1 LGHNT, CDR2 FRNRAP. V was pared by 1 base and J by 0 bases, with 10 bases between. CDR3 amino acids: CASGLARASSYNEQFF. DNA of the CDR3: TGTGCTAGTGGTTTGGCTAGGGCGAGCTCCTACAATGAGCAGTTCTTC. Based on the CDR3 plus reference TRBV12-5 and TRBJ2-1, the full variable domain is DARVTQTPRHKVTEMGQEVTMRCQPILGHNTVFWYRQTMMQGLELLAYFRNRAPLDDSGMPKDRFSAEMPDATLATLKIQPSEPRDSAVYFCASGLARASSYNEQFFGPGTRLTVL.

The V and J genes are TRBV27 and TRBJ1-5; unclear D gene. The ends were cut back, 5 bases at V and 3 bases at J, with 11 bases in the middle. The germline V gene has CDR1 MNHEY and CDR2 SMNVEV (reference sequence). The CDR3 has 14 amino acids. The CDR3 DNA reads as TGTGCCAGCAGTCCCGACATCAACAATCAGCCCCAGCATTTT. It yields the protein CASSPDINNQPQHF.

This clone was found once. The V and J genes are TRBV10-3 and TRBJ2-3; D perhaps matches TRBD2 (5 bases). Germline values: CDR1 ENHRY, CDR2 SYGVKD. The CDR3 sequence is 15 residues long. The germline V and J ends were trimmed by 10 bases and 4 bases, with 21 bases remaining between them. In nucleotides, the CDR3 is TGTGCCAGCCGCTCTAGCACGAGTCAGTCAGATACGCAGTATTTT. Encoded protein: CASRSSTSQSDTQYF.

The V and J genes are TRBV5-1 and TRBJ2-5, with TRBD2 as a possible D gene (6 bases). The CDR3 sequence is 13 residues long. Germline CDR1 reads SGHRS; CDR2 reads YFSETQ. Trimming shortened V by 4 bases and J by 7 bases, and 14 bases separated the two germline ends. The CDR3 is CASSKGTEATQYF. For the CDR3, the DNA is TGCGCCAGCAGCAAGGGGACTGAGGCGACCCAGTACTTC.

The chain has TRBV28 and TRBJ1-3; no clear D. This CDR3 is 15 amino acids long. Germline values: CDR1 MDHEN, CDR2 SYDVKM. Trimming removed 10 bases from V and 0 bases from J, with 16 bases in between. CDR3 amino acids: CATLSNPISGNTIYF. The CDR3 DNA is TGTGCCACCCTCTCGAACCCGATCTCTGGAAACACCATATATTTT.

J is TRBJ2-3 and V is TRBV5-4, with TRBD2 identical over 8 bases. CDR1 and CDR2 (germline): SGHNT, YYREEE (reference sequence). V was pared by 4 bases and J by 5 bases, with 9 bases of the junction left unmatched. The CDR3 runs to 15 residues. The CDR3 is CASSPGTRPGDTQYF. CDR3 DNA: TGTGCCAGCAGCCCAGGGACTAGACCGGGAGATACGCAGTATTTT.

This clone is hyperexpanded by share. CDR3 amino acids: CASSQEMTAATYEQYF. CDR3 DNA: TGCGCCAGCAGCCAAGAAATGACAGCAGCAACCTACGAGCAGTACTTC. The chain uses TRBV4-1 and TRBJ2-7, with D perhaps TRBD1 (5 bases). The CDR3 totals 16 residues. V shed 0 bases and J shed 2 bases, with 14 bases lying between them. CDR1 is MGHRA and CDR2 is YSYEKL in the germline V gene.

J is TRBJ1-2 and V is TRBV6-1; TRBD1 matches 7 bases. Germline CDR1 is MNHNS and CDR2 is SASEGT. J lost 6 bases, V lost 4 bases, and 23 bases had no gene match. The length of the CDR3 is 19 residues. CDR3 bases: TGTGCCAGCAGTGGACTCCAAGGACAGGTGACAGCTAACTATAATGGCTACACCTTC. It is translated as CASSGLQGQVTANYNGYTF.

The genes are TRBV4-3 and TRBJ2-2, with D possibly TRBD2 on 6 matching bases. CDR3 size: 16 residues. Germline assignment: CDR1 LGHNA and CDR2 YSLEER. The V gene lost 0 bases and the J gene lost 8 bases, with 16 bases spanning the gap. The CDR3 sequence is CASSQDLGGARGELFF. CDR3 sequence (DNA): TGCGCCAGCAGCCAAGATTTGGGCGGGGCCCGGGGGGAGCTGTTTTTT.

The chain combines TRBV13 with TRBJ1-5; D gene ambiguous. The germline V gene encodes CDR1 PRHDT and CDR2 FYEKMQ (reference sequence). V lost 4 bases and J lost 0, with 13 bases in between. The CDR3 has 16 residues. The CDR3 protein is CASSSQSGGSNQPQHF. Here the CDR3 DNA reads TGTGCCAGCAGCTCCCAGAGCGGCGGTAGCAATCAGCCCCAGCATTTT. Full variable domain (remainder filled in from reference TRBV13 and TRBJ1-5): AAGVIQSPRHLIKEKRETATLKCYPIPRHDTVYWYQQGPGQDPQFLISFYEKMQSDKGSIPDRFSAQQFSDYHSELNMSSLELGDSALYFCASSSQSGGSNQPQHFGDGTRLSIL.

The chain carries TRBV2 and TRBJ2-5, with D perhaps being TRBD1 or TRBD2 (5 bases each). CDR1 is SNHLY and CDR2 is FYNNEI in the germline V gene. The CDR3 has 15 amino acids. Trimming shortened V by 1 base and J by 4 bases, and 13 bases separated the two germline ends. CDR3 loop: CASSEGGSIIETQYF. For the CDR3, the DNA is TGTGCCAGCAGTGAAGGGGGGAGTATCATAGAGACCCAGTACTTC.

The J gene is TRBJ1-4, the V gene TRBV23-1; the match to TRBD1 covers 8 bases. TRBV23-1 is identified as an open reading frame with a role that is uncertain. With V trimmed by 3 bases and J by 8 bases, 5 bases remained unmatched. This CDR3 spans 14 amino acids. Here the CDR3 DNA reads TGCGCCAGCAGTCACGACAGGGGAAGGGAAAAACTGTTTTTT. Translating gives CASSHDRGREKLFF.

CDR3 nucleotide sequence: TGCGCCAGCACCTTAGGACAGGGGGCCGACAATGAGCAGTTCTTC. This translates into CASTLGQGADNEQFF. The J gene is TRBJ2-1, the V gene TRBV4-3, with 11 nucleotides matching TRBD1. J lost 5 bases, V lost 7 bases, and 7 bases had no gene match. The germline V gene has CDR1 LGHNA and CDR2 YSLEER. This CDR3 has 15 residues.

V is TRBV4-1 and J is TRBJ1-6, with D maybe TRBD1 (5 bases). CDR3 size: 14 residues. Germline CDR1 MGHRA, CDR2 YSYEKL. Trimming pared 0 bases from V and 8 bases from J, leaving 8 bases between. CDR3 coding DNA: TGCGCCAGCAGCCAAGAGGCAGGGTATTCACCCCTCCACTTT. Amino acid sequence: CASSQEAGYSPLHF.

The chain links TRBV5-5 to TRBJ1-1, with TRBD1 as a possible D gene (5 bases). The V end lost 2 bases, the J end lost 1 base, and 6 bases lay between the germline ends. The CDR3 contains 13 residues. Germline V gene data show CDR1 as SGHKS and CDR2 as YYEKEE (reference sequence). CDR3: CASSLGTNTEAFF. The CDR3 nucleotides read TGTGCCAGCAGCTTAGGGACGAACACTGAAGCTTTCTTT.

This clone was seen once. The chain recombines TRBV7-3 with TRBJ1-1; no clear D. The CDR3 is 13 amino acids. The V end was cut by 2 bases, the J end by 6 bases, with 10 bases between. Germline-derived CDR1 and CDR2 are SGHTA and FQGTGA. The CDR3: CASSLPPAPEAFF. In nucleotides, the CDR3 is TGTGCCAGCAGCTTACCTCCAGCACCTGAAGCTTTCTTT.

The rearrangement uses TRBV7-9 and TRBJ2-1; 16 positions agree with TRBD2. Germline trimming cut 5 bases from V and 0 bases from J; bases unmatched to any gene: 7. The CDR3 runs to 19 residues. Germline CDR1 and CDR2: SEHNR and FQNEAQ (reference sequence). This CDR3 reads CASSHPGLAGGNSYNEQFF. The CDR3 bases are TGTGCCAGCAGCCATCCGGGACTAGCGGGGGGGAACTCCTACAATGAGCAGTTCTTC. Filled out from reference TRBV7-9 and TRBJ2-1, the complete variable domain reads DTGVSQNPRHKITKRGQNVTFRCDPISEHNRLYWYRQTLGQGPEFLTYFQNEAQLEKSRLLSDRFSAERPKGSFSTLEIQRTEQGDSAMYLCASSHPGLAGGNSYNEQFFGPGTRLTVL.

The V gene is TRBV27, the J gene TRBJ1-2, with TRBD1 matching over 7 bases. V shed 5 bases, J shed 4 bases, and the junction held 4 bases outside the gene matches. The CDR3 runs to 13 residues. Germline values: CDR1 MNHEY, CDR2 SMNVEV (reference sequence). The CDR3 DNA reads as TGTGCCAGCAGTCCCCGGACAGGCTATGGCTACACCTTC. It translates to CASSPRTGYGYTF.

J is TRBJ2-3 and V is TRBV6-6; 12 bases agree with TRBD2. The germline CDR1 and CDR2 sequences are MNHNY and SVGAGI (reference sequence). Trimming cost V 2 bases and J 7 bases; bases outside gene matches: 1. CDR3 length: 14 amino acids. DNA for the CDR3: TGTGCCAGCAGTTACGGACTAGCGGGAAATACGCAGTATTTT. Its protein is CASSYGLAGNTQYF.

The chain employs TRBV16 and TRBJ1-4; D gene unclear. CDR3 length equals 15 residues. Looked up from germline, CDR1 is KGHSY and CDR2 is FQNENV. V lost 3 bases to trimming and J lost 3 bases, with 11 bases between them. The CDR3 is CASSHLERANEKLFF. The CDR3 DNA sequence: TGTGCCAGCAGCCACCTAGAGCGGGCTAATGAAAAACTGTTTTTT.

The chain links TRBV14 to TRBJ1-1; TRBD1 might be the D (6 bases). Germline V CDR1 and CDR2: SGHDN, FVKESK. The V and J ends lost 0 bases and 10 bases respectively, with 9 bases between them. The CDR3 covers 12 residues. The chain's CDR3 is CASSQEPGAAFF. In DNA form, the CDR3 reads TGTGCCAGCAGCCAAGAGCCGGGGGCAGCTTTCTTT.

In this sample, this clone turned up a few times. The J gene is TRBJ1-6, the V gene TRBV19; 7 positions match TRBD1. The V gene's germline CDR1 is LNHDA and CDR2 SQIVND (reference sequence). Losses at the gene ends were 5 bases for V and 7 bases for J; bases not matched to a gene: 5. This CDR3 is built from 14 residues. In DNA form, the CDR3 reads TGTGCCAGTAGTTCGACAGGGAGGAATTCACCCCTCCACTTT. It is translated as CASSSTGRNSPLHF.

The chain links TRBV4-3 to TRBJ2-5; 8 nucleotides line up with TRBD2. The CDR3 loop spans 16 amino acids. CDR1 and CDR2 (germline): LGHNA, YSLEER. Trimming took 1 base from V and 2 from J; bases not matched to a gene: 6. The CDR3 loop reads CASSQGTSGLQETQYF. CDR3 DNA sequence: TGCGCCAGCAGCCAAGGTACTAGCGGATTACAAGAGACCCAGTACTTC.

The chain recombines TRBV6-6 with TRBJ2-3, with D maybe TRBD2 (5 bases). V lost 1 base and J 0 bases, leaving 8 bases between the germline ends. This CDR3 region has 15 residues. Germline V gene data show CDR1 as MNHNY and CDR2 as SVGAGI (reference sequence). The CDR3 region has the DNA TGTGCCAGCAGTTACTGGGAGTCTAGCACAGATACGCAGTATTTT. This codes for CASSYWESSTDTQYF.

The chain uses TRBV29-1 and TRBJ2-7, with D perhaps TRBD2 (6 bases). Trimming pared 4 bases from V and 6 bases from J, leaving 16 bases between. The length of the CDR3 is 13 residues. Germline CDR1 is SQVTM and CDR2 is ANQGSEA. CDR3 sequence reads: CSVGLGGTSEQYF. The DNA for the CDR3 is TGCAGCGTTGGGTTAGGCGGGACCAGCGAGCAGTACTTC.